A selection of T cell receptor beta chains follows, all from one sample in a study of T cells in Graves' hyperthyroidism and ophthalmopathy. Via MiXCR, TCRdb re-called the multiplex PCR reads, giving one row per CDR3 protein. The sample carries some 250,000 distinct CDR3 sequences, more than 14% recorded once. Material: blood. All receptors derive from a woman aged 40-49 years with Graves' hyperthyroidism that later progressed to Graves' ophthalmopathy. CDR3s include the opening cysteine and the closing phenylalanine or tryptophan. Each record gives: clone size, J gene, D gene, V gene, CDR3 protein, CDR3 DNA. A D gene is named only where the DNA matches it firmly. The listing skips clone size in some rows; elsewhere it reads once, few, many or a size class.

abundance: many
j_gene: TRBJ2-7
d_gene: TRBD2
v_gene: TRBV27
CDR3aa: CASSQLAGYYEQYF
CDR3nt: TGTGCCAGCAGTCAACTAGCGGGCTACTACGAGCAGTACTTC

abundance: NA
j_gene: TRBJ1-3
d_gene: NA
v_gene: TRBV10-3
CDR3aa: CAITPGLSSGNTIYF
CDR3nt: TGTGCCATCACGCCGGGACTCAGCTCTGGAAACACCATATATTTT

abundance: many
j_gene: TRBJ2-6
d_gene: NA
v_gene: TRBV15
CDR3aa: CATSTFEGTGANVLTF
CDR3nt: TGTGCCACCAGCACCTTCGAGGGGACTGGGGCCAACGTCCTGACTTTC

abundance: few
j_gene: TRBJ2-3
d_gene: NA
v_gene: TRBV30
CDR3aa: CAWSVSVNTQYF
CDR3nt: TGTGCCTGGAGTGTAAGCGTTAATACGCAGTATTTT

abundance: many
j_gene: TRBJ2-7
d_gene: NA
v_gene: TRBV2
CDR3aa: CASSNDLYEQYF
CDR3nt: TGTGCCAGCAGTAACGACCTCTACGAGCAGTACTTC

abundance: NA
j_gene: TRBJ2-2
d_gene: TRBD2
v_gene: TRBV6-1
CDR3aa: CAIDLAGVNTGELFF
CDR3nt: TGTGCCATCGATCTAGCGGGAGTCAACACCGGGGAGCTGTTTTTT

abundance: many
j_gene: TRBJ2-3
d_gene: NA
v_gene: TRBV27
CDR3aa: CASSLEVGGTDTQYF
CDR3nt: TGTGCCAGCAGTTTAGAAGTGGGAGGCACAGATACGCAGTATTTT

abundance: many
j_gene: TRBJ2-2
d_gene: NA
v_gene: TRBV6-1
CDR3aa: CASSDFRSTGELFF
CDR3nt: TGTGCCAGCAGTGACTTTAGGAGTACCGGGGAGCTGTTTTTT

abundance: many
j_gene: TRBJ2-1
d_gene: NA
v_gene: TRBV6-2/TRBV6-3
CDR3aa: CASNSPSDRSSYNEQFF
CDR3nt: TGTGCCAGCAATTCACCCTCGGACCGGAGCTCCTACAATGAGCAGTTCTTC

abundance: many
j_gene: TRBJ2-2
d_gene: TRBD2
v_gene: TRBV6-1
CDR3aa: CASSDERGLAEGYTGELFF
CDR3nt: TGTGCCAGCAGCGACGAACGGGGACTAGCGGAGGGTTACACCGGGGAGCTGTTTTTT

abundance: many
j_gene: TRBJ2-1
d_gene: TRBD2
v_gene: TRBV20-1
CDR3aa: CSGITSGSTNEQFF
CDR3nt: TGCAGTGGGATTACTAGCGGGAGTACAAATGAGCAGTTCTTC

abundance: many
j_gene: TRBJ2-4
d_gene: TRBD2
v_gene: TRBV12-3/TRBV12-4
CDR3aa: CASSPGGAAKNIQYF
CDR3nt: TGTGCCAGCAGTCCGGGGGGGGCGGCCAAAAACATTCAGTACTTC

abundance: many
j_gene: TRBJ2-2
d_gene: NA
v_gene: TRBV4-1
CDR3aa: CASSQGGQWNTGELFF
CDR3nt: TGCGCCAGCAGCCAAGGCGGACAGTGGAACACCGGGGAGCTGTTTTTT

abundance: NA
j_gene: TRBJ2-1
d_gene: TRBD2
v_gene: TRBV28
CDR3aa: CASSQAASGISYNEQFF
CDR3nt: TGTGCCAGCAGCCAAGCCGCTAGCGGGATATCCTACAATGAGCAGTTCTTC

abundance: many
j_gene: TRBJ2-3
d_gene: NA
v_gene: TRBV20-1
CDR3aa: CSARDPGPGLLTDTQYF
CDR3nt: TGCAGTGCTAGAGACCCCGGACCAGGGTTGTTAACAGATACGCAGTATTTT

abundance: NA
j_gene: TRBJ2-1
d_gene: TRBD2
v_gene: TRBV10-3
CDR3aa: CASIPPGYGGGEQFF
CDR3nt: TGTGCCAGCATTCCCCCCGGGTACGGGGGGGGTGAGCAGTTCTTC

abundance: many
j_gene: TRBJ1-5
d_gene: NA
v_gene: TRBV20-1
CDR3aa: CSAAGEGSNQPQHF
CDR3nt: TGCAGTGCCGCAGGAGAGGGTAGCAATCAGCCCCAGCATTTT

abundance: few
j_gene: TRBJ2-1
d_gene: NA
v_gene: TRBV6-2/TRBV6-3
CDR3aa: CASRAIPGSRYNEQFF
CDR3nt: TGTGCCAGCAGGGCCATCCCGGGGAGTCGTTACAATGAGCAGTTCTTC

abundance: many
j_gene: TRBJ2-3
d_gene: NA
v_gene: TRBV11-3
CDR3aa: CASSPTGLTDTQYF
CDR3nt: TGTGCCAGCAGCCCTACAGGGCTCACAGATACGCAGTATTTT

abundance: many
j_gene: TRBJ2-3
d_gene: TRBD1
v_gene: TRBV5-1
CDR3aa: CASSEGQVSTDTQYF
CDR3nt: TGCGCCAGCAGCGAGGGACAGGTTAGCACAGATACGCAGTATTTT

abundance: NA
j_gene: TRBJ2-1
d_gene: NA
v_gene: TRBV6-1
CDR3aa: CASRDLGGGEQFF
CDR3nt: TGTGCCAGCAGGGACCTAGGAGGGGGTGAGCAGTTCTTC

abundance: many
j_gene: TRBJ1-2
d_gene: NA
v_gene: TRBV2
CDR3aa: CASSETLGYGYTF
CDR3nt: TGTGCCAGCAGTGAAACCCTCGGATATGGCTACACCTTC

abundance: many
j_gene: TRBJ2-1
d_gene: NA
v_gene: TRBV19
CDR3aa: CASSIGRYNEQFF
CDR3nt: TGTGCCAGTAGTATAGGAAGGTACAATGAGCAGTTCTTC

abundance: NA
j_gene: TRBJ1-3
d_gene: NA
v_gene: TRBV5-4
CDR3aa: CASSLALANTIYF
CDR3nt: TGTGCCAGCAGCTTGGCCCTTGCGAACACCATATATTTT

abundance: many
j_gene: TRBJ2-7
d_gene: NA
v_gene: TRBV20-1
CDR3aa: CSALKPAAPEQYF
CDR3nt: TGCAGTGCATTGAAACCTGCCGCACCCGAGCAGTACTTC

abundance: many
j_gene: TRBJ2-1
d_gene: NA
v_gene: TRBV20-1
CDR3aa: CSAREWDGYNEQFF
CDR3nt: TGCAGTGCTAGGGAATGGGACGGCTACAATGAGCAGTTCTTC

abundance: NA
j_gene: TRBJ1-2
d_gene: NA
v_gene: TRBV6-2/TRBV6-3
CDR3aa: CASLNQEPYGYTF
CDR3nt: TGTGCCAGCCTGAATCAGGAACCTTATGGCTACACCTTC

abundance: many
j_gene: TRBJ2-2
d_gene: TRBD2
v_gene: TRBV5-5
CDR3aa: CASSRNPGTSGSDGELFF
CDR3nt: TGTGCCAGCAGTCGAAATCCCGGGACTAGCGGATCCGACGGGGAGCTGTTTTTT

abundance: many
j_gene: TRBJ2-1
d_gene: TRBD2
v_gene: TRBV20-1
CDR3aa: CSARWTVHLAGGSNEQFF
CDR3nt: TGCAGTGCTAGATGGACAGTGCATCTAGCGGGAGGATCCAATGAGCAGTTCTTC

abundance: few
j_gene: TRBJ2-3
d_gene: TRBD2
v_gene: TRBV3-1
CDR3aa: CASSQPGLAGGRDPQYF
CDR3nt: TGTGCCAGCAGCCAACCTGGACTAGCGGGAGGCCGGGATCCGCAGTATTTT

abundance: NA
j_gene: TRBJ1-3
d_gene: NA
v_gene: TRBV29-1
CDR3aa: CSVADRQKNTIYF
CDR3nt: TGCAGCGTTGCGGACAGACAAAAAAACACCATATATTTT

abundance: few
j_gene: TRBJ2-3
d_gene: NA
v_gene: TRBV15
CDR3aa: CATSRDLALTQLDTQYF
CDR3nt: TGTGCCACCAGCAGAGATTTAGCGCTCACTCAGCTGGATACGCAGTATTTT

abundance: NA
j_gene: TRBJ2-2
d_gene: NA
v_gene: TRBV18
CDR3aa: CASSPTRSQIITGELFF
CDR3nt: TGTGCCAGCTCACCAACTCGGTCACAGATAATCACCGGGGAGCTGTTTTTT

abundance: many
j_gene: TRBJ2-2
d_gene: NA
v_gene: TRBV6-1
CDR3aa: CASRMGAGELFF
CDR3nt: TGTGCCAGCAGGATGGGCGCCGGGGAGCTGTTTTTT

abundance: NA
j_gene: TRBJ1-5
d_gene: NA
v_gene: TRBV27
CDR3aa: CASSSLKYPAVIRQPQHF
CDR3nt: TGTGCCAGCAGTTCCCTAAAGTATCCCGCGGTAATACGTCAGCCCCAGCATTTT

abundance: many
j_gene: TRBJ2-7
d_gene: NA
v_gene: TRBV12-3/TRBV12-4
CDR3aa: CASSPKWGLLHYEQYF
CDR3nt: TGTGCCAGCAGTCCGAAGTGGGGGCTATTACACTACGAGCAGTACTTC

abundance: many
j_gene: TRBJ2-1
d_gene: TRBD2
v_gene: TRBV12-5
CDR3aa: CASGKRLAGKIDGDEQFF
CDR3nt: TGTGCTAGTGGCAAGAGACTAGCGGGAAAAATTGATGGCGATGAGCAGTTCTTC

abundance: NA
j_gene: TRBJ1-1
d_gene: TRBD1
v_gene: TRBV27
CDR3aa: CASSFGQGVTEAFF
CDR3nt: TGTGCCAGCAGTTTCGGACAGGGGGTGACTGAAGCTTTCTTT

abundance: many
j_gene: TRBJ2-1
d_gene: TRBD2
v_gene: TRBV19
CDR3aa: CASSPRWTSGPDVTYNEQFF
CDR3nt: TGTGCCAGTAGCCCGAGGTGGACTAGCGGGCCCGACGTAACATACAATGAGCAGTTCTTC

abundance: many
j_gene: TRBJ2-7
d_gene: TRBD2
v_gene: TRBV30
CDR3aa: CAWSGGSGRPFYEQYF
CDR3nt: TGTGCCTGGAGTGGTGGTAGCGGGAGGCCGTTTTACGAGCAGTACTTC

abundance: many
j_gene: TRBJ2-1
d_gene: TRBD2
v_gene: TRBV27
CDR3aa: CASSGGTSGYNEQFF
CDR3nt: TGTGCCAGCAGTGGCGGGACTAGCGGTTACAATGAGCAGTTCTTC

abundance: many
j_gene: TRBJ2-5
d_gene: NA
v_gene: TRBV4-1
CDR3aa: CASSQDPLLPGWETQYF
CDR3nt: TGCGCCAGCAGCCAGGACCCCTTATTGCCGGGGTGGGAGACCCAGTACTTC

abundance: NA
j_gene: TRBJ1-1
d_gene: TRBD1
v_gene: TRBV5-5
CDR3aa: CASSLVWQGADTEAFF
CDR3nt: TGTGCCAGCAGCTTGGTTTGGCAGGGGGCGGACACTGAAGCTTTCTTT

abundance: many
j_gene: TRBJ2-7
d_gene: TRBD2
v_gene: TRBV20-1
CDR3aa: CSASNPGLAAYEQYF
CDR3nt: TGCAGTGCTAGTAATCCAGGACTAGCGGCCTACGAGCAGTACTTC

abundance: many
j_gene: TRBJ2-1
d_gene: NA
v_gene: TRBV30
CDR3aa: CAWTLEGGFIGDEQFF
CDR3nt: TGTGCCTGGACCTTGGAGGGGGGATTTATAGGGGATGAGCAGTTCTTC

abundance: many
j_gene: TRBJ2-1
d_gene: NA
v_gene: TRBV2
CDR3aa: CASSYPGTRSQGISYNEQFF
CDR3nt: TGTGCCAGCAGTTATCCCGGGACAAGGTCTCAGGGGATCTCCTACAATGAGCAGTTCTTC

abundance: NA
j_gene: TRBJ1-2
d_gene: NA
v_gene: TRBV7-9
CDR3aa: CASSPDGLANYGYTF
CDR3nt: TGTGCCAGCAGCCCGGACGGCTTAGCTAACTATGGCTACACCTTC

abundance: many
j_gene: TRBJ1-2
d_gene: NA
v_gene: TRBV25-1
CDR3aa: CASSEQANYGYTF
CDR3nt: TGTGCCAGCAGTGAACAGGCTAACTATGGCTACACCTTC

abundance: NA
j_gene: TRBJ1-5
d_gene: NA
v_gene: TRBV11-2
CDR3aa: CASSLANQPQHF
CDR3nt: TGTGCCAGCAGCTTAGCCAATCAGCCCCAGCATTTT

abundance: many
j_gene: TRBJ2-1
d_gene: NA
v_gene: TRBV11-1
CDR3aa: CASSSNGALSGNEQFF
CDR3nt: TGTGCCAGCAGCTCCAACGGAGCGCTGTCCGGCAATGAGCAGTTCTTC

abundance: NA
j_gene: TRBJ2-3
d_gene: NA
v_gene: TRBV6-5
CDR3aa: CASSYSGGRGDTQYF
CDR3nt: TGTGCCAGCAGTTACTCGGGGGGCCGAGGCGATACGCAGTATTTT

abundance: many
j_gene: TRBJ2-3
d_gene: NA
v_gene: TRBV28
CDR3aa: CASSLSLNSRTDTQYF
CDR3nt: TGTGCCAGCAGTTTAAGTCTAAATTCACGCACAGATACGCAGTATTTT